The present entry profiles one T cell receptor (beta chain) with its context. These data originate in a study of control samples from healthy donors and cancer patients. The CDR3 is 16 amino acids. Germline CDR1 and CDR2: SGDLS and YYNGEE. V was clipped by 0 bases and J by 0 bases; unmatched bases: 4. Clones were read by immunoSEQ multiplex PCR, and TCRdb kept only the in-frame ones, dropping some. Among almost 85,000 clones listed, approximately 94% were seen once. The V call is TRBV9, the J call TRBJ2-3; TRBD2 agrees at 7 bases. Specimen: blood. The clonotype was recovered from a woman between 18 and 29 years old in good health. The CDR3 DNA is TGTGCCAGCAGCGTAGCTAGCGGTACTAGCACAGATACGCAGTATTTT. This gives the protein CASSVASGTSTDTQYF.